Shown below are 9 T cell receptor beta chains from a single sample sequenced in a study of HIV-infected children after antiretroviral therapy interruption. A 3' RACE protocol on RNA, with unique molecular identifiers, produced the TCR library. MiXCR was run by TCRdb on the 3' RACE reads, yielding one entry per CDR3 protein. The sample holds approximately 96,000 distinct CDR3 sequences, about 7% seen once. This sample's treatment: PENTA 11 planned treatment interruption arm or continuous ART arm. This material consisted of CD45RA+ CD4+ T cells from PBMCs, pooled from several time points, taken from a donor given antiretroviral therapy, either interrupted or continuous. Subset of the sample: naive CD4+ CD45RA+ CD45RO- T cells. The origin of the receptors is a pool of human donors with HIV.

The table lists this clonotype with a few counts. This chain uses TRBV20-1 with TRBJ1-5, with D possibly TRBD1 on 6 matching bases. V lost 3 bases, J lost 4 bases, and 10 bases lay in between. Germline V CDR1 and CDR2: DFQATT, SNEGSKA (reference sequence). The CDR3 is made up of 13 amino acids. CDR3: CSARDSHNQPQHF. DNA of the CDR3: TGCAGTGCTAGGGACAGTCATAATCAGCCCCAGCATTTT.

This clonotype was counted many times. The chain carries TRBV29-1 and TRBJ2-7, with D possibly TRBD1 on 5 matching bases. Per germline, CDR1 SQVTM and CDR2 ANQGSEA. The ends were cut back, 3 bases at V and 5 bases at J, with 14 bases in the middle. The CDR3 length is 13 residues. For the CDR3, the DNA is TGCAGCGTTGACGAGACAGCAGGAGACGAGCAGTACTTC. This translates into CSVDETAGDEQYF.

This clonotype was recorded a few times. The chain recombines TRBV5-1 with TRBJ2-5; 7 positions agree with TRBD2. This CDR3 is built from 13 residues. From germline, CDR1 is SGHRS and CDR2 YFSETQ. After removal of 4 bases from V and 1 base from J, the junction contained 1 base not matched to a gene. In DNA form, the CDR3 reads TGCGCCAGCAGCCCGGGGGGCCAAGAGACCCAGTACTTC. Protein: CASSPGGQETQYF.

This clonotype appeared a few times. J is TRBJ1-5 and V is TRBV30; D is unclear. V was shortened by 0 bases and J by 4 bases, with 10 bases between the two germline ends. Germline lookup yields CDR1 GTSNPN and CDR2 SVGIG (reference sequence). The CDR3 has 14 amino acids. The CDR3 region is CAWSVGSYNQPQHF. CDR3 sequence (DNA): TGTGCCTGGAGTGTAGGATCTTATAATCAGCCCCAGCATTTT. The full variable domain, with the rest looked up from reference TRBV30 and TRBJ1-5, is SQTIHQWPATLVQPVGSPLSLECTVEGTSNPNLYWYRQAAGRGLQLLFYSVGIGQISSEVPQNLSASRPQDRQFILSSKKLLLSDSGFYLCAWSVGSYNQPQHFGDGTRLSIL.

The V and J genes are TRBV5-5 and TRBJ2-3, with D possibly TRBD1 on 5 matching bases. This CDR3 region has 14 residues. Germline-derived CDR1 and CDR2 are SGHKS and YYEKEE (reference sequence). Trimming pared 7 bases from V and 6 bases from J, leaving 18 bases between. CDR3: CASQLGPFYDTQYF. The CDR3 nucleotides are TGTGCCAGCCAGCTGGGGCCGTTTTATGATACGCAGTATTTT.

Many counts were recorded for this clonotype. The chain employs TRBV2 and TRBJ2-1, with D unresolved. V was shortened by 6 bases and J by 8 bases, with 14 bases between the two germline ends. This CDR3 region has 13 residues. The V gene's germline CDR1 is SNHLY and CDR2 FYNNEI. CDR3 amino acids: CASRKSDNDEQFF. CDR3 DNA: TGTGCCAGCAGAAAAAGTGACAACGATGAGCAGTTCTTC.

This clonotype was observed at least ten times. The chain carries TRBV2 and TRBJ1-6, with D unresolved. Germline assignment: CDR1 SNHLY and CDR2 FYNNEI. V lost 11 bases to trimming and J lost 7 bases, with 12 bases between them. This CDR3 has 12 amino acids. The CDR3 loop is CAGDGGNSPLHF. The DNA of the CDR3 is TGTGCCGGTGACGGTGGAAATTCACCCCTCCACTTT.

This clonotype has a count of ten or more. The rearrangement uses TRBV28 and TRBJ1-4, with TRBD1 identical over 9 bases. This CDR3 contains 17 residues. Germline loops: CDR1 MDHEN, CDR2 SYDVKM. Unmatched junction bases numbered 11, after V lost 6 bases and J lost 3 bases. Written as DNA, the CDR3 is TGTGCCAGCAGCAATACAGGGGGCAGGAGGGCTAATGAAAAACTGTTTTTT. It specifies CASSNTGGRRANEKLFF. The full variable domain, its missing parts supplied by reference TRBV28 and TRBJ1-4, is DVKVTQSSRYLVKRTGEKVFLECVQDMDHENMFWYRQDPGLGLRLIYFSYDVKMKEKGDIPEGYSVSREKKERFSLILESASTNQTSMYLCASSNTGGRRANEKLFFGSGTQLSVL.

There are a few counts of this clonotype. This rearrangement joins TRBV5-1 to TRBJ1-2, with D possibly being TRBD1 (6 bases). Trimming cost V 3 bases and J 3 bases, with 15 bases left between them. CDR1 and CDR2 (germline): SGHRS, YFSETQ. The CDR3 length is 15 residues. CDR3 in DNA: TGCGCCAGCAGCTCCCTCAGGGGCCTGGACTATGGCTACACCTTC. It is translated as CASSSLRGLDYGYTF.